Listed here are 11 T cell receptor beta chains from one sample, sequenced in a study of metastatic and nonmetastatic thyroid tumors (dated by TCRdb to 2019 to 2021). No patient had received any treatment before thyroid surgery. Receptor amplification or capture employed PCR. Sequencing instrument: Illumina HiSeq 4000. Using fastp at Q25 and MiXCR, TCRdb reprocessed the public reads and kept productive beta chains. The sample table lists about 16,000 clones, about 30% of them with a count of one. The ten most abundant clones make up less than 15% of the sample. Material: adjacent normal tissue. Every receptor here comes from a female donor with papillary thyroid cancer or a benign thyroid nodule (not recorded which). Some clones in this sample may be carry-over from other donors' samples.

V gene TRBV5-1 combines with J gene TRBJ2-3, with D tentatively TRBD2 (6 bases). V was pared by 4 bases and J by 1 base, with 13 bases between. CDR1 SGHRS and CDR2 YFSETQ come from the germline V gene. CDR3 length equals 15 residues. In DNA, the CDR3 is TGCGCCAGCAGCCGGGCGGGGATAGGCACAGATACGCAGTATTTT. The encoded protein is CASSRAGIGTDTQYF.

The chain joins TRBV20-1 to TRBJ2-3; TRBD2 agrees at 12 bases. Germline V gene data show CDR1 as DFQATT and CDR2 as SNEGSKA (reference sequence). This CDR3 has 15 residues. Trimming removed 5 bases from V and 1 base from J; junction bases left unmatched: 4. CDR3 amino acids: CSAHLAGGRTDTQYF. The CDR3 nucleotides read TGCAGTGCTCACCTAGCGGGAGGGCGCACAGATACGCAGTATTTT.

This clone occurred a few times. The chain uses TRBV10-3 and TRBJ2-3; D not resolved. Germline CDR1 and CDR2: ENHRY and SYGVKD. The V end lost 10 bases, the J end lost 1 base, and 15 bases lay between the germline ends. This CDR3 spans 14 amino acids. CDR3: CATQKGLGTDTQYF. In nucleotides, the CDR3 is TGTGCCACCCAAAAAGGTCTTGGCACAGATACGCAGTATTTT.

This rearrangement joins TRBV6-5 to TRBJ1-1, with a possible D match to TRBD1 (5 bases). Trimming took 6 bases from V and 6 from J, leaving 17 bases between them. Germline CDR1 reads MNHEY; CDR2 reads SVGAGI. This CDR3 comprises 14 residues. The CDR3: CASSYGTNVAEAFF. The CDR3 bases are TGTGCCAGCAGCTACGGGACTAATGTGGCTGAAGCTTTCTTT.

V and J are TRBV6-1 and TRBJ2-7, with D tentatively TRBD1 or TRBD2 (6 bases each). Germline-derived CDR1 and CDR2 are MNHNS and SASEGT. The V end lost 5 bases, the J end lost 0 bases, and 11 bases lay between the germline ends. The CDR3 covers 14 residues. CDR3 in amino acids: CASSLRGPSYEQYF. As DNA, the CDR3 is TGTGCCAGCAGTCTCCGGGGGCCCTCCTACGAGCAGTACTTC.

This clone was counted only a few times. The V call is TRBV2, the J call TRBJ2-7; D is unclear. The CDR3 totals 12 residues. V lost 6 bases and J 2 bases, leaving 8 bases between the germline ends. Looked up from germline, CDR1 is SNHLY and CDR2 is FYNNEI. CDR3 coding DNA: TGTGCCAGCAGGACACAAGCCTACGAGCAGTACTTC. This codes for CASRTQAYEQYF.

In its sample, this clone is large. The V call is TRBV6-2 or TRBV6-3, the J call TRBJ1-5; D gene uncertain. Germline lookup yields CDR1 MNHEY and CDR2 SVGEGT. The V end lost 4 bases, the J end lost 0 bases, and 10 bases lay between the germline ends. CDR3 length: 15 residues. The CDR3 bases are TGTGCCAGCAGTTCCCTAGTGTATAGCAATCAGCCCCAGCATTTT. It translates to CASSSLVYSNQPQHF.

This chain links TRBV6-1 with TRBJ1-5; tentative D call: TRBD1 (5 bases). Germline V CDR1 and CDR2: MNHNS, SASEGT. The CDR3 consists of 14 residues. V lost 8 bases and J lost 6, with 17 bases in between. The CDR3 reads CASSPRGLGQPQHF. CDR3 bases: TGTGCCAGCTCTCCTAGGGGCTTGGGTCAGCCCCAGCATTTT.

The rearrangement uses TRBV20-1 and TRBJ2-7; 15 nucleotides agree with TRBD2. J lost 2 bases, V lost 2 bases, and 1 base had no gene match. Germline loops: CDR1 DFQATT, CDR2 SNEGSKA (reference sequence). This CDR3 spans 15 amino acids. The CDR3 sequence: CSARRTSGGAYEQYF. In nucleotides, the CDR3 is TGCAGTGCTAGACGGACTAGCGGGGGGGCCTACGAGCAGTACTTC.

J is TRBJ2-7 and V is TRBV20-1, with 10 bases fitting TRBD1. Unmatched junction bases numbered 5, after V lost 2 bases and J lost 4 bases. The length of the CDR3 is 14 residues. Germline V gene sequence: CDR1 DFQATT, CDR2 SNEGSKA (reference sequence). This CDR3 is CSARTTGGLYEQYF. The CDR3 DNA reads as TGCAGTGCTAGAACGACAGGGGGCTTATACGAGCAGTACTTC.

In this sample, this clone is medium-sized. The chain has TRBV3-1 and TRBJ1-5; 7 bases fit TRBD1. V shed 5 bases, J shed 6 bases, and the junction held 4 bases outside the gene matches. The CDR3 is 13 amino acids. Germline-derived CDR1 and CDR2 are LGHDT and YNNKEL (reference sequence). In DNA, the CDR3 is TGTGCCAGCAGCTACCAGGGGGGTCAGCCCCAGCATTTT. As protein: CASSYQGGQPQHF.